The 7 T cell receptor beta chains below come from one sample, sequenced in a study of blood T cells in healthy people across ages. Next came a second PCR, run for roughly 7 to 12 cycles, which used a sample-barcoded 5' primer along with a J-beta primer mix. TCRdb analysed the 5' RACE reads with MiXCR anew, one entry per CDR3 protein. The sample consists of approximately 790,000 distinct CDR3 sequences, around two thirds of them appearing once. Specimen: blood. All receptors come from a young man in good health.

A single count supports this clonotype. J is TRBJ2-7 and V is TRBV29-1; D call uncertain. The CDR3 sequence is 14 residues long. V dropped 2 bases and J dropped 0 bases, with 11 bases sitting between them. The V gene's germline CDR1 is SQVTM and CDR2 ANQGSEA. As DNA, the CDR3 is TGCAGCGTTGAAAGTGGCAAGAGCTCCTACGAGCAGTACTTC. This encodes CSVESGKSSYEQYF.

The chain has TRBV29-1 and TRBJ1-1; 9 positions agree with TRBD1. The CDR3 has 12 amino acids. Germline values: CDR1 SQVTM, CDR2 ANQGSEA. The CDR3 sequence is CSGQGMNTEAFF. CDR3 sequence (DNA): TGCAGTGGACAGGGGATGAACACTGAAGCTTTCTTT.

Many counts were recorded for this clonotype. This rearrangement joins TRBV29-1 to TRBJ2-5; no clear D gene. V lost 4 bases, J lost 7 bases, and 16 bases lay in between. Germline V gives CDR1 SQVTM, CDR2 ANQGSEA. The CDR3 has 13 residues. CDR3 sequence (DNA): TGCAGCGTTGTTCCACCGGGCTATGGGACCCAGTACTTC. Translation gives CSVVPPGYGTQYF.

The chain couples TRBV5-5 to TRBJ2-6; D remains ambiguous. The V end was cut by 3 bases, the J end by 0 bases, with 7 bases between. Germline V gene lookup returns CDR1 SGHKS and CDR2 YYEKEE (reference sequence). The length of the CDR3 is 15 residues. The CDR3 DNA reads TGTGCCAGCAGCTGGGTCTTCTCTGGGGCCAACGTCCTGACTTTC. The encoded protein is CASSWVFSGANVLTF.

The chain employs TRBV28 and TRBJ2-7, with 7 nucleotides matching TRBD2. V gave up 3 bases and J gave up 1 base; unmatched junction bases: 9. From germline, CDR1 is MDHEN and CDR2 SYDVKM. The CDR3 has 16 residues. CDR3 sequence reads: CASSFSRQGGSYEQYF. The CDR3 bases are TGTGCCAGCAGTTTTAGTCGGCAGGGAGGGTCCTACGAGCAGTACTTC.

The gene calls are TRBV9 and TRBJ2-7, with 8 bases identical to TRBD1. This CDR3 has 16 amino acids. Germline lookup yields CDR1 SGDLS and CDR2 YYNGEE. The ends lost 3 bases at V and 0 bases at J; junction bases unmatched: 8. CDR3 protein: CASSGGRTGSSYEQYF. In DNA form, the CDR3 reads TGTGCCAGCAGCGGAGGGAGGACAGGGAGCTCCTACGAGCAGTACTTC.

The genes are TRBV18 and TRBJ2-7, with D possibly TRBD1 on 6 matching bases. The CDR3 runs to 13 residues. Trimming cost V 6 bases and J 4 bases, with 13 bases left between them. Germline V gives CDR1 KGHSH, CDR2 LQKENI. CDR3 in amino acids: CASSQGQRYEQYF. The CDR3 DNA reads TGTGCCAGCTCGCAGGGACAAAGATACGAGCAGTACTTC.